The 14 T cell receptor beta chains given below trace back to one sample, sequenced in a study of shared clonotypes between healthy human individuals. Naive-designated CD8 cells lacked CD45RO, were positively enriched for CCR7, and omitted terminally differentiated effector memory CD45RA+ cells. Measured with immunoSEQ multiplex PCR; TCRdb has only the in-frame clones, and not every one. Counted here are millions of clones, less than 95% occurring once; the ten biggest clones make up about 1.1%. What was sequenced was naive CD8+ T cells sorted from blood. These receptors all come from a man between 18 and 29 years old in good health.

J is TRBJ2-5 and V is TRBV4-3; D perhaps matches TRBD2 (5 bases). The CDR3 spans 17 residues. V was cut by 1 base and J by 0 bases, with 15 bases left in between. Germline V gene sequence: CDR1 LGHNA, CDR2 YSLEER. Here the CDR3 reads CASSQGLEGPNQETQYF. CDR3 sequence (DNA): TGCGCCAGCAGCCAAGGTCTAGAGGGCCCCAACCAAGAGACCCAGTACTTC.

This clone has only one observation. DNA of the CDR3: TGCGCCAGCAGCCAAGGGACAGGGCAAACCTACGAGCAGTACTTC. Amino acids: CASSQGTGQTYEQYF. The rearrangement links TRBV4-3 to TRBJ2-7; TRBD1 aligns across 8 bases. Germline V lookup: CDR1 LGHNA, CDR2 YSLEER. The trim removed 1 base at V and 2 bases at J, leaving 4 bases unmatched. The CDR3 extends over 15 amino acids.

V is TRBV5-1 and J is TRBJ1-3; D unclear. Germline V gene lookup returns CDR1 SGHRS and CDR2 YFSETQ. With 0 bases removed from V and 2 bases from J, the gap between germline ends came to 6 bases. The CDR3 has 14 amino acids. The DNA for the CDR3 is TGCGCCAGCAGCTTGGGAGGGACTGGAAACACCATATATTTT. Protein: CASSLGGTGNTIYF.

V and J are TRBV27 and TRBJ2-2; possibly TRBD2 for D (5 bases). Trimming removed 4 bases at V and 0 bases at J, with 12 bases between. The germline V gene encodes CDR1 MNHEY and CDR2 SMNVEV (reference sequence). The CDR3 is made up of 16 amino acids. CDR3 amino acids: CASSYPSGPNTGELFF. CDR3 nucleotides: TGTGCCAGCAGTTACCCCAGCGGTCCGAACACCGGGGAGCTGTTTTTT.

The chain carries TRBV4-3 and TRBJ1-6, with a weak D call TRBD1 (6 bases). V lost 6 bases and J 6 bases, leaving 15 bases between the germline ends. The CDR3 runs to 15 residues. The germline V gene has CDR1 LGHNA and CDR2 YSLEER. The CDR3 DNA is TGCGCCAGCAGGCCAAGACAAGGGGGTAATTCACCCCTCCACTTT. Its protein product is CASRPRQGGNSPLHF.

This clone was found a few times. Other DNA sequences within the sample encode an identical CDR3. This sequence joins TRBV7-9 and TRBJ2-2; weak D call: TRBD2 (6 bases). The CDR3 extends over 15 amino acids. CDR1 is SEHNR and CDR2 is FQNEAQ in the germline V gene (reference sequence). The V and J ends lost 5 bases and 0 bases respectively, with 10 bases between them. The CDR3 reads CASSPRGPNTGELFF. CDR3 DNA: TGTGCCAGCAGCCCGCGGGGCCCGAACACCGGGGAGCTGTTTTTT. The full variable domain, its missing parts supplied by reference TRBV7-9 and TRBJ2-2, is DTGVSQNPRHKITKRGQNVTFRCDPISEHNRLYWYRQTLGQGPEFLTYFQNEAQLEKSRLLSDRFSAERPKGSFSTLEIQRTEQGDSAMYLCASSPRGPNTGELFFGEGSRLTVL.

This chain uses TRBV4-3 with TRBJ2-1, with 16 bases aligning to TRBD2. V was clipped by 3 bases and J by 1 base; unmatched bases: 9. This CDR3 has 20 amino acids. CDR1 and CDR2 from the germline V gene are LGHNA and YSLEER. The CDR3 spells CASSHEGLAGGPKSYNEQFF. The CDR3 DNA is TGCGCCAGCAGCCACGAGGGACTAGCGGGAGGGCCGAAGTCCTACAATGAGCAGTTCTTC.

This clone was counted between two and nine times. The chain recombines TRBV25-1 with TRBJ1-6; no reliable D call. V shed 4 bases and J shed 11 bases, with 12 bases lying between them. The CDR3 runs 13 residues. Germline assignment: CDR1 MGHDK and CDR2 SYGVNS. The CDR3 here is CASSGELGAPLHF. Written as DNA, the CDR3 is TGTGCCAGCAGTGGAGAGTTGGGTGCACCCCTCCACTTT.

The CDR3 loop is CASSQDGLAGFREQYF. The CDR3 nucleotides read TGCGCCAGCAGCCAAGATGGCCTAGCGGGATTTCGCGAGCAGTACTTC. V is TRBV4-1 and J is TRBJ2-7, with 9 bases matching TRBD2. The V gene's germline CDR1 is MGHRA and CDR2 YSYEKL. CDR3 length: 16 amino acids. Germline trimming cut 0 bases from V and 6 bases from J; bases unmatched to any gene: 9.

The CDR3 coding sequence is TGTGCCACCAGCAGAGAACGGAGTGGAGGGACTGAAGCTTTCTTT. Its protein is CATSRERSGGTEAFF. This chain connects TRBV15 to TRBJ1-1; D unresolved. The germline CDR1 and CDR2 sequences are LNHNV and YYDKDF (reference sequence). V lost 0 bases and J lost 5, with 13 bases in between. This CDR3 spans 15 amino acids. Together with reference TRBV15 and TRBJ1-1, the CDR3 gives the full variable domain: DAMVIQNPRYQVTQFGKPVTLSCSQTLNHNVMYWYQQKSSQAPKLLFHYYDKDFNNEADTPDNFQSRRPNTSFCFLDIRSPGLGDTAMYLCATSRERSGGTEAFFGQGTRLTVV.

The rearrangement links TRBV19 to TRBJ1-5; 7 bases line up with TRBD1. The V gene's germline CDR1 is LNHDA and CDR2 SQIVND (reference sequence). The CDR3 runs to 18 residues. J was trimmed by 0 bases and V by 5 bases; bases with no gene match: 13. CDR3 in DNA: TGTGCCAGTAGTGCCCGGGACAGCCAGGAATATAGCAATCAGCCCCAGCATTTT. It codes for CASSARDSQEYSNQPQHF. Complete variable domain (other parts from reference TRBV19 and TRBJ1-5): DGGITQSPKYLFRKEGQNVTLSCEQNLNHDAMYWYRQDPGQGLRLIYYSQIVNDFQKGDIAEGYSVSREKKESFPLTVTSAQKNPTAFYLCASSARDSQEYSNQPQHFGDGTRLSIL.

As DNA, the CDR3 is TGTGCCAGCAGCTTAGGCCAGCAGGATGAGCAGTTCTTC. Protein product: CASSLGQQDEQFF. The chain carries TRBV13 and TRBJ2-1; D uncertain. The CDR3 consists of 13 residues. The V end lost 0 bases, the J end lost 8 bases, and 8 bases lay between the germline ends. From germline, CDR1 is PRHDT and CDR2 FYEKMQ (reference sequence). Together with reference TRBV13 and TRBJ2-1, the CDR3 gives the full variable domain: AAGVIQSPRHLIKEKRETATLKCYPIPRHDTVYWYQQGPGQDPQFLISFYEKMQSDKGSIPDRFSAQQFSDYHSELNMSSLELGDSALYFCASSLGQQDEQFFGPGTRLTVL.

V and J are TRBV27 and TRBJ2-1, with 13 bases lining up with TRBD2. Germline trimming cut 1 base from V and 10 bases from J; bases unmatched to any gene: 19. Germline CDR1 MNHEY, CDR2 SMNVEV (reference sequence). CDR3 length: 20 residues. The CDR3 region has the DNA TGTGCCAGCAGTTTATTAGGGACTAGCGGGGCGTTATTCTCAGCGAAAGAGCAGTTCTTC. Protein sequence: CASSLLGTSGALFSAKEQFF.

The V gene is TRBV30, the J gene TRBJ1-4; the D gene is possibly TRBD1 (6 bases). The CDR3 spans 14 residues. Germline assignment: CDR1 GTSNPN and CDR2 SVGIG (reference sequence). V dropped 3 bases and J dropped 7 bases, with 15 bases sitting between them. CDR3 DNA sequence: TGTGCCTGGAGCGGAGGGGGGGATTCTGAAAAACTGTTTTTT. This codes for CAWSGGGDSEKLFF.